The clone carrying this T cell receptor beta chain has a handful of counts. Treatment noted: about 20 received Ad26.COV2.S at low or high dose, single or two shots; a few received placebo; per-sample allocation not given. On day 63 after the first injection, vaccine and placebo recipients gave samples. An Ad26 vector was used to express Wuhan-strain SARS-CoV-2 spike as the vaccine. The data belong to a study of Ad26.COV2.S vaccination and SARS-CoV-2 variants. Study-level information: The vaccine Ad26.COV2.S was put into the muscle once, or twice with 56 days between.

TCRdb keeps only in-frame clones here, not all; method: immunoSEQ multiplex PCR. The sample lists around 270,000 clones, around 85% occurring once. The sequences come from peripheral blood, collected in a trial of Ad26.COV2.S vaccine versus placebo. The receptor was derived from a person between 18 and 65 years old who received the Ad26.COV2.S COVID-19 vaccine or a placebo.

CDR3 in DNA: TGTGCCACCAGCAGAGATTCACCTTTCTCTGGAAACACCATATATTTT. It specifies CATSRDSPFSGNTIYF. The V gene is TRBV15, the J gene TRBJ1-3; D not certain. The germline CDR1 and CDR2 sequences are LNHNV and YYDKDF (reference sequence). The CDR3 has 16 residues. Trimming cost V 0 bases and J 0 bases, with 9 bases left between them.